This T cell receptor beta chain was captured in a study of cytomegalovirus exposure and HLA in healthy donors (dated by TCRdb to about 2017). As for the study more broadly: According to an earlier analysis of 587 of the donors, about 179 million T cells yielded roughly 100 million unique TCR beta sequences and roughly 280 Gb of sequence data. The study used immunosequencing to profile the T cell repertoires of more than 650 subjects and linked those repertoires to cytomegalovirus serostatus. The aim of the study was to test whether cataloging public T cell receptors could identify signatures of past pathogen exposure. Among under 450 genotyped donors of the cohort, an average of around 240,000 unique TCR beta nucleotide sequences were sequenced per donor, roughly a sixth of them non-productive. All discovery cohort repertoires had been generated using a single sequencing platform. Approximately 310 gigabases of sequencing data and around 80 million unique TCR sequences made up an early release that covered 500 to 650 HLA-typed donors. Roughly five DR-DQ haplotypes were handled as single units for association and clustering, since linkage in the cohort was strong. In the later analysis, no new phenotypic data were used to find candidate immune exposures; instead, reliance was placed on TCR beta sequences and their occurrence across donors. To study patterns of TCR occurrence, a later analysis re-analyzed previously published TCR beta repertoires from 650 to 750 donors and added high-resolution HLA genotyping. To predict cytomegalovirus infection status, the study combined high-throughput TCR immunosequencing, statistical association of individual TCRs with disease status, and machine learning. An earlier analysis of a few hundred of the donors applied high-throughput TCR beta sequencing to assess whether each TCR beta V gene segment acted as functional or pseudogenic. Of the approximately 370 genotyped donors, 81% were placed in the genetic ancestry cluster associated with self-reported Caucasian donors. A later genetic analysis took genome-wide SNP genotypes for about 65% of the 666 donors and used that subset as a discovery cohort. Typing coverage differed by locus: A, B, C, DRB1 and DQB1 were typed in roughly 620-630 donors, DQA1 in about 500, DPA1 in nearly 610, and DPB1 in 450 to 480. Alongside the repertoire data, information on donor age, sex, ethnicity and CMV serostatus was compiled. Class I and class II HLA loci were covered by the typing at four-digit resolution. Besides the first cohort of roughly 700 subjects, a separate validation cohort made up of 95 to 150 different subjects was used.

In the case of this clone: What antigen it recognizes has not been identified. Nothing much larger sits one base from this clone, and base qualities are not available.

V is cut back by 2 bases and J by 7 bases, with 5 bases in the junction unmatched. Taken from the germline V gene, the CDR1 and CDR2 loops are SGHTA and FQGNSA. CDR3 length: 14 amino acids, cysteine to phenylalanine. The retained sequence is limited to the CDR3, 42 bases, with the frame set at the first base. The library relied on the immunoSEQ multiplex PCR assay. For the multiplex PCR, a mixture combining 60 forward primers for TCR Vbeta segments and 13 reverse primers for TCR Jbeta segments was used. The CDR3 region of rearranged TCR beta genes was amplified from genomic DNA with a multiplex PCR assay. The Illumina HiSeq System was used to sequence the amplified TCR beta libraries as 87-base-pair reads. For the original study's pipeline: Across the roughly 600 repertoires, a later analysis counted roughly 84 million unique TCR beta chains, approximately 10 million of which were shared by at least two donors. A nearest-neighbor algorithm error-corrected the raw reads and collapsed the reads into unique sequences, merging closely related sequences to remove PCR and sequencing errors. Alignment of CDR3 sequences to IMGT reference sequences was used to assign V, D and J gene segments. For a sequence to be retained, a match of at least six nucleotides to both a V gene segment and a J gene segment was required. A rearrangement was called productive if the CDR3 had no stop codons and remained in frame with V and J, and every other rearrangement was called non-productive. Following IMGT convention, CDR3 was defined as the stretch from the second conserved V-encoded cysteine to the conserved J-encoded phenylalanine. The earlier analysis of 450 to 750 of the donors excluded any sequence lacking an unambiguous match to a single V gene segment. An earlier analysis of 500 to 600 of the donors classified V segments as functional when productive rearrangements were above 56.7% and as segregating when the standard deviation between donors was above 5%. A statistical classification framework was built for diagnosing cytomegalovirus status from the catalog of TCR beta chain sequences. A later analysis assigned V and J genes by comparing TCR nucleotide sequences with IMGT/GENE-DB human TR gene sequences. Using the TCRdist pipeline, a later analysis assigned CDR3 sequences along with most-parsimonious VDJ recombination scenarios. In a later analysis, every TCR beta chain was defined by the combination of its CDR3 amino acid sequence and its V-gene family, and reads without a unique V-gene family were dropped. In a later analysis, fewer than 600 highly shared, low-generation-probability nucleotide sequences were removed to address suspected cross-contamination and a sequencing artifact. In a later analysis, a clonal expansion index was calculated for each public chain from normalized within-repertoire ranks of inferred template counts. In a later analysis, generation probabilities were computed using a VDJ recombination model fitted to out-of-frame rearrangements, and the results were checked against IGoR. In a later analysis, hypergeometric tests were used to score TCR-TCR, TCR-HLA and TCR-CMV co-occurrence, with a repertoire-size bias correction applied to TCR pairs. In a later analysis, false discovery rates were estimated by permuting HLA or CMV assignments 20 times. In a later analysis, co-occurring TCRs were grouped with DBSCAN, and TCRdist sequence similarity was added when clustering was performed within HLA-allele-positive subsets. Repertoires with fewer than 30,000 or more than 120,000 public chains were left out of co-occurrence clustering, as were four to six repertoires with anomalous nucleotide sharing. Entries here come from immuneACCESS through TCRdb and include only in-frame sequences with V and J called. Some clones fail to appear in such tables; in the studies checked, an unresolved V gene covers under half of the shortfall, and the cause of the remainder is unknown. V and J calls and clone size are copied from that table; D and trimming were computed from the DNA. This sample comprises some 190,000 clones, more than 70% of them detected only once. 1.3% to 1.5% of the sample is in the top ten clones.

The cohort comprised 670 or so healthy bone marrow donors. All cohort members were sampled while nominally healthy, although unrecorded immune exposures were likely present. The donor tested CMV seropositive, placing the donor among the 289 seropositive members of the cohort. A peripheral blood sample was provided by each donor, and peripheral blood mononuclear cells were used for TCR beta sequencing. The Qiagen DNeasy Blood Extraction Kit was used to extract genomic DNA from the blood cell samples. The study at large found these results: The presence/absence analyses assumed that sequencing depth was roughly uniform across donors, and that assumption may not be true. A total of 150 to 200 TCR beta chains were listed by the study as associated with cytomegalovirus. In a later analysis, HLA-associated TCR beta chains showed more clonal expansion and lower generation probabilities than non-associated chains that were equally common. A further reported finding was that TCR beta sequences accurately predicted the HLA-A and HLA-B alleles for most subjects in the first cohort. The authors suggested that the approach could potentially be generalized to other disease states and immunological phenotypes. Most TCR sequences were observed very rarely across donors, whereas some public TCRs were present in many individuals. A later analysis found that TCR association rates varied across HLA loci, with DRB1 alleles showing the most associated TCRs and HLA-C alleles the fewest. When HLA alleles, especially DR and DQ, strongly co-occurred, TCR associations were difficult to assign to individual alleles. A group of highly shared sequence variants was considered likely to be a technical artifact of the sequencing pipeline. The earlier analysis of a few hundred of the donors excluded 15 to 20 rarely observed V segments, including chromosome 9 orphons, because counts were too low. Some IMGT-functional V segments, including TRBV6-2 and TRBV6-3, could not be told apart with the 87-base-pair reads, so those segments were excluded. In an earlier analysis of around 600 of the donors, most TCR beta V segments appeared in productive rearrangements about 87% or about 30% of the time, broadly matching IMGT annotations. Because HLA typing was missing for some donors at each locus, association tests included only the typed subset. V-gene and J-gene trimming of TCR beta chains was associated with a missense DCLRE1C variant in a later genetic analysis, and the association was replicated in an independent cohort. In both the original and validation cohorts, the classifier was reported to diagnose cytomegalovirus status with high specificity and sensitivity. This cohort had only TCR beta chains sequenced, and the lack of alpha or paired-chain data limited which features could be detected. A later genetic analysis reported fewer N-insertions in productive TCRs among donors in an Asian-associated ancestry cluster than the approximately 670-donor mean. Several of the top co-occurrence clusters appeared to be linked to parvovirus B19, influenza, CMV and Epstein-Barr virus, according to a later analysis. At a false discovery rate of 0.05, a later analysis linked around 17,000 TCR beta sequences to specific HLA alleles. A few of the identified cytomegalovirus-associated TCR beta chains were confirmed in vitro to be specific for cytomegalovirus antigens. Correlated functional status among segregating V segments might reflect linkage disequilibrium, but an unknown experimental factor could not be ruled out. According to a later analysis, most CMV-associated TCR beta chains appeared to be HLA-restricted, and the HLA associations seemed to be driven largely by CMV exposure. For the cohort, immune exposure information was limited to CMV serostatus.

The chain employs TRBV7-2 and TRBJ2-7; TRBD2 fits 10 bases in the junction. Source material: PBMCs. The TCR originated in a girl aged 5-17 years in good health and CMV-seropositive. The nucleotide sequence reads TGTGCCAGCAGCTTAAGCTCTAGCGGGAGTGAGCAGTACTTC. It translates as CASSLSSSGSEQYF.